Sequencing of this T cell receptor beta chain was carried out in a study of blood T cell repertoires in COVID-19. About the study: Nucleic acid was either cDNA or gDNA, and it came from T cells, B-cell-depleted T cells, or PBMCs.

Assay: immunoSEQ multiplex PCR; the TCRdb copy retains only in-frame clones and omits some. Of 400,000 to 550,000 clones listed, about 85% were seen once; the top ten hold approximately 2%. V lost 4 bases and J 7 bases, leaving 22 bases between the germline ends. Germline V gives CDR1 KGHDR, CDR2 SFDVKD. This CDR3 has 17 amino acids. The sequence was collected from a woman aged 18-29 years with acute COVID-19. Source material: PBMCs or T cells enriched from blood (not recorded which). V gene TRBV24-1 combines with J gene TRBJ2-1; D is perhaps TRBD2 (6 bases). CDR3 amino acids: CATSDPEQGGSKNEQFF. CDR3 DNA sequence: TGTGCCACCAGTGACCCCGAGCAGGGAGGAAGTAAGAATGAGCAGTTCTTC.